Below, 4 T cell receptor beta chains from the same sample are listed, as sequenced in a study of cytomegalovirus exposure and HLA in healthy donors. This PCR relied on a set of 60 Vbeta primers and 13 Jbeta primers. Using immunoSEQ multiplex PCR, the repertoire was profiled, and TCRdb retains in-frame clones only, with some absent. The repertoire table contains about 120,000 clones. The sample was PBMCs. These receptor sequences come from a man aged 35-49 years in good health and CMV-seropositive.

The V and J genes are TRBV30 and TRBJ2-7; 9 positions match TRBD2. The CDR3 extends over 14 amino acids. CDR1 is GTSNPN, CDR2 SVGIG, per germline (reference sequence). After removal of 0 bases from V and 4 bases from J, the junction contained 4 bases not matched to a gene. CDR3 in DNA: TGTGCCTGGAGTGTGGGTAGCGGGAGATACGAGCAGTACTTC. Translating it yields CAWSVGSGRYEQYF. The variable domain in full, completed from reference TRBV30 and TRBJ2-7, reads SQTIHQWPATLVQPVGSPLSLECTVEGTSNPNLYWYRQAAGRGLQLLFYSVGIGQISSEVPQNLSASRPQDRQFILSSKKLLLSDSGFYLCAWSVGSGRYEQYFGPGTRLTVT.

By frequency, this clone is medium-sized. The genes are TRBV6-1 and TRBJ2-2; D is undetermined. The CDR3 is 16 residues long. From germline, CDR1 is MNHNS and CDR2 SASEGT. The ends were cut back, 1 base at V and 4 bases at J, with 13 bases in the middle. CDR3 DNA sequence: TGTGCCAGCAGTGAAGGGTTGGAGCTGGGCACCGGGGAGCTGTTTTTT. Encoded protein: CASSEGLELGTGELFF.

The rearrangement joins TRBV27 to TRBJ2-5; possibly TRBD2 for D (6 bases). V was clipped by 4 bases and J by 0 bases, with 15 bases between them. The CDR3 has 16 amino acids. The V gene's germline CDR1 is MNHEY and CDR2 SMNVEV (reference sequence). The CDR3 spells CASSSRDSADQETQYF. CDR3 in DNA: TGTGCCAGCAGTTCCCGGGACTCAGCCGACCAAGAGACCCAGTACTTC.

V and J are TRBV2 and TRBJ2-5, with 7 bases aligning to TRBD1. In germline, CDR1 is SNHLY, CDR2 FYNNEI. The CDR3 spans 17 residues. The trim removed 4 bases at V and 1 base at J, leaving 12 bases unmatched. The CDR3 is CASSVYGRGTSQETQYF. In nucleotides, the CDR3 is TGTGCCAGCAGTGTATATGGCAGGGGGACCTCCCAAGAGACCCAGTACTTC.